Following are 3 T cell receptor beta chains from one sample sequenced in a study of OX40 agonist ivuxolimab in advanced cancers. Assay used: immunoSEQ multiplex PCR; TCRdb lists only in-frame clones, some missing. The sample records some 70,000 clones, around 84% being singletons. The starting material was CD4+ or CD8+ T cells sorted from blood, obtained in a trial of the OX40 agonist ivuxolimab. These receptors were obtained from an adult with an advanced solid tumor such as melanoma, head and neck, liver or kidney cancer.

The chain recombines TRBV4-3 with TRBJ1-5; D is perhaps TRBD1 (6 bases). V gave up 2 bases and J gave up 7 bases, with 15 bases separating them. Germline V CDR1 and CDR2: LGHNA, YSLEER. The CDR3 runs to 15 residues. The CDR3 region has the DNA TGCGCCAGCAGCCAATCTGTACAGGGTCACCAGCCCCAGCATTTT. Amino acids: CASSQSVQGHQPQHF.

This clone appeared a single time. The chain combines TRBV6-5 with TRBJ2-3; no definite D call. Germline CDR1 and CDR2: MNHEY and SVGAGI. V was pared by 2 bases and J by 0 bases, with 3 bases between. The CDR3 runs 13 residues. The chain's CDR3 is CASSYRSTDTQYF. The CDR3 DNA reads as TGTGCCAGCAGTTACCGTAGCACAGATACGCAGTATTTT.

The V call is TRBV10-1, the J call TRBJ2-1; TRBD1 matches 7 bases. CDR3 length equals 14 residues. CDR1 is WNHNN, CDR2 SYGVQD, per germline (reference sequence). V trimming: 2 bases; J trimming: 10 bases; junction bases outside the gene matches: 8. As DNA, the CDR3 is TGCGCCAGCAGTGAGGGATTCAGGGGGTGGGAGCAGTTCTTC. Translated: CASSEGFRGWEQFF.